This T cell receptor (beta chain) was captured by sequencing in a study of blood T cell repertoires in COVID-19. The CDR3 loop spans 15 amino acids. V lost 1 base to trimming and J lost 0 bases, with 7 bases between them. CDR1 and CDR2 from the germline V gene are SGHRS and YFSETQ. The protocol was immunoSEQ multiplex PCR, while the TCRdb copy is restricted to in-frame clones and leaves out a portion. The data contain nearly 25,000 clones, 80% to 90% of them singletons. The source material was peripheral blood. The chain combines TRBV5-1 with TRBJ1-4; D not resolved. The sequence derives from a man between 65 and 80 years old with acute or convalescent COVID-19. CDR3 sequence (DNA): TGCGCCAGCAGCTTGTATCGAGCAACTAATGAAAAACTGTTTTTT. Its translation is CASSLYRATNEKLFF.